One sample yielded the 8 T cell receptor delta chains listed below, sequenced in a study of γδ T cells in repeated Plasmodium falciparum infection. Vgamma9/Vdelta2+ and Vdelta2-negative gammadelta T cells were flow-sorted from PBMC for bulk sequencing. TCRdb reprocessed the multiplex PCR reads through CATT. The repertoire has 75,000 to 95,000 delta-chain clones, over 0.75% of them found once; the top ten carry approximately 9.6%. Specimen: gamma-delta T cells from blood. Receptor source: a pool of human donors (malaria-infected and uninfected, not separated).

A word on this clone: A far larger clone differs by one base, so this is likely a read error. Distinct nucleotide sequences in the sample also encode this CDR3. V usage is TRDV2 and J usage is TRDJ1; the D gene is possibly TRDD3 (6 bases). No J gene was available from TCRdb, and it was assigned here by a germline match of the DNA. The CDR3 spans 16 residues. The V end lost 3 bases, the J end lost 5 bases, and 21 bases lay between the germline ends. CDR1 is GEAIGNYY and CDR2 is EKD in the germline V gene. The CDR3 loop is CACDPLLGDYSDKLIF. In nucleotides, the CDR3 is TGTGCCTGTGACCCGTTACTGGGAGATTACAGTGATAAACTCATCTTT.

This clone was observed a few times. With a far larger clone one base away, a read error is the likely cause. The same CDR3 can be traced to other DNA sequences in this sample. The chain recombines TRDV1 with TRDJ1; 10 bases fit TRDD3. TCRdb offers no J gene call, so here the DNA was matched to germline to obtain one. Germline V CDR1 and CDR2: TSWWSYY, QGS. The CDR3 spans 19 residues. The DNA for the CDR3 is TGCGCTCTTGGGGAACTTTTTAGGGGGGATACGCTTAACACCGATAAACTCATCTTT. Its translation is CALGELFRGDTLNTDKLIF.

With respect to this clone: This DNA's translation and the protein TCRdb lists, from a much larger clone, do not match at residue 10, likely due to a read error; the protein shown is translated from the DNA. In nucleotides, the CDR3 is TGTGCTCTTGGGCCTCCTCCTTCCATCATAGGAGTCACCGATAAACTCATCTTT. Its protein product is CALGPPPSIIGVTDKLIF. This rearrangement joins TRDV1 to TRDJ1; possibly TRDD2 for D (6 bases). TCRdb offers no J gene call, so here the DNA was matched to germline to obtain one. Germline V CDR1 and CDR2: TSWWSYY, QGS. The CDR3 has 18 amino acids. The V gene lost 5 bases and the J gene lost 1 base, with 23 bases spanning the gap.

This clone has more than one count but fewer than ten. The protein in TCRdb stems from a much larger clone and differs at residue 14 from this DNA's translation, likely a read error; here the protein is translated from the DNA. The rearrangement joins TRDV1 to TRDJ1, with D possibly being TRDD2 or TRDD3 (8 bases each). No J gene was available from TCRdb, and it was assigned here by a germline match of the DNA. In germline, CDR1 is TSWWSYY, CDR2 QGS. The length of the CDR3 is 22 residues. The germline V and J ends were trimmed by 1 base and 0 bases, with 30 bases remaining between them. This CDR3 is CALGEPGLPRYWGVAYTDKLIF. The CDR3 nucleotides read TGTGCTCTTGGGGAACCTGGCCTTCCTAGGTACTGGGGGGTTGCCTACACCGATAAACTCATCTTT.

In its sample, this clone was seen a few times. The protein in TCRdb stems from a much larger clone and differs at residue 15 from this DNA's translation, likely a read error; here the protein is translated from the DNA. The J gene is TRDJ1, the V gene TRDV1; 12 bases match TRDD3. TCRdb carries no J gene annotation; the J gene was assigned here by matching the DNA with germline. Germline V gene data show CDR1 as TSWWSYY and CDR2 as QGS. The CDR3 runs to 19 residues. The CDR3 DNA is TGTGCTCTTCGGCCCGATTGCCCTTTCTGGGGGATACGCACCGGTAAACTCATCTTT. Translation: CALRPDCPFWGIRTGKLIF.

In this sample, this clone turned up a few times. The mismatch at residue 6 between this DNA's translation and the TCRdb protein of a much larger clone likely reflects a read error; the protein shown is translated from the DNA. The genes are TRDV2 and TRDJ1, with 10 bases matching TRDD3. TCRdb gives no J gene; it was assigned here by matching the DNA to germline. The CDR3 sequence is 18 residues long. The V gene's germline CDR1 is GEAIGNYY and CDR2 EKD. After removal of 0 bases from V and 1 base from J, the junction contained 10 bases not matched to a gene. The CDR3 DNA sequence: TGTGCCTGTGACACCGTTATGCTGGGGGATAGTAGCACCGATAAACTCATCTTT. Protein sequence: CACDTVMLGDSSTDKLIF.

This clone was counted only a few times. The TCRdb protein comes from a much larger clone and disagrees with this DNA's translation at residue 10, likely due to a read error; the protein given here is derived from the DNA. This CDR3 reads CACDPLGDGSGDKLIF. Written as DNA, the CDR3 is TGTGCCTGTGATCCTCTGGGGGATGGGAGCGGCGATAAACTCATCTTT. The chain carries TRDV2 and TRDJ1; 9 positions match TRDD3. The J gene is absent in TCRdb and was assigned here via DNA matching to germline. The CDR3 sequence is 16 residues long. The J segment lost 4 bases and the V segment lost 4 bases, leaving 12 bases of the junction unmatched. Germline CDR1 and CDR2: GEAIGNYY and EKD.

About this clone: TCRdb pairs this DNA with a much larger clone's protein that differs at residue 9, likely a read error; the protein shown was translated from the DNA. Other DNA sequences of this sample code for an identical CDR3. The rearrangement uses TRDV2 and TRDJ1, with 9 bases lining up with TRDD3. Here the J gene came from matching the DNA to germline, since TCRdb omits it. Per germline, CDR1 GEAIGNYY and CDR2 EKD. Germline trimming cut 3 bases from V and 0 bases from J; bases unmatched to any gene: 19. This CDR3 spans 20 amino acids. CDR3 coding DNA: TGTGCCTGTGACTCCGTCAATGACCGGGGGATACCTAACTACACCGATAAACTCATCTTT. It encodes CACDSVNDRGIPNYTDKLIF.